The present entry profiles one T cell receptor (beta chain) with its context. Its cognate antigen is unknown. The sample originates from a study of OX40 agonist ivuxolimab in advanced cancers. Study at large: Mean age approximately 59 years, range roughly 23 to 79; roughly 80% male. Overall study results and limits: Researchers report that CD8+ T cells had, on average, more expanded clones than CD4+.

Method: immunoSEQ multiplex PCR; TCRdb's copy keeps in-frame clones and lacks some. Found here are 40,000 to 45,000 clones, roughly 80% of them singletons; the top ten hold around 9.3%. The germline gives CDR1 SNHLY, CDR2 FYNNEI. The V and J ends lost 4 bases and 5 bases respectively, with 14 bases between them. The CDR3 has 15 residues. This TCR was sampled from an adult with an advanced solid tumor such as melanoma, head and neck, liver or kidney cancer. The chain links TRBV2 to TRBJ2-2; D gene uncertain. Sequences were derived from CD4+ or CD8+ T cells sorted from blood, sampled in a trial of the OX40 agonist ivuxolimab. The CDR3 nucleotides read TGTGCCAGCAGTGTTGGACCAGATCTTACCGGGGAGCTGTTTTTT. The encoded protein is CASSVGPDLTGELFF.